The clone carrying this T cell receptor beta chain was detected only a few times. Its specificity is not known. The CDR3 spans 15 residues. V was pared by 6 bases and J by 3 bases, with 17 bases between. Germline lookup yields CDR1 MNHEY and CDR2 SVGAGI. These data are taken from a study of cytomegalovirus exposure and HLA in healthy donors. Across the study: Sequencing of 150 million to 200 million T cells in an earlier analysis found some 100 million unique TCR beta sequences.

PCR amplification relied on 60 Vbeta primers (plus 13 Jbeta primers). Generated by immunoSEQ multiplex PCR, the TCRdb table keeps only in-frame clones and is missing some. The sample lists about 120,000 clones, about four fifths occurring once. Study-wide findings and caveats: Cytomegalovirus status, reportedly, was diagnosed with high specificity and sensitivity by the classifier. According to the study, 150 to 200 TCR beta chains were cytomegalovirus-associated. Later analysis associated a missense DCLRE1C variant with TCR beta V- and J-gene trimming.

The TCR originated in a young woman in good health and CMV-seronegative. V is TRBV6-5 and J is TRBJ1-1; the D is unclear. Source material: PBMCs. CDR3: CASRDSGNVDTEAFF. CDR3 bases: TGTGCCAGCAGGGACTCCGGGAACGTTGACACTGAAGCTTTCTTT.